Included here is one TCR beta chain sequence, with context. CDR3 length: 14 amino acids. Trimming cost V 3 bases and J 2 bases, with 8 bases left between them. Germline assignment: CDR1 KGHSH and CDR2 LQKENI. Clones were sequenced by immunoSEQ multiplex PCR, and TCRdb holds only the in-frame ones, with some missing. This table holds 450,000 to 550,000 clones, roughly nine tenths found once. Treatment: roughly 20 received Ad26.COV2.S at low or high dose, single or two shots; 5 received placebo; per-sample allocation not given. The samples date from day 63 after the first vaccine or placebo injection. An Ad26 vector that expressed Wuhan-strain SARS-CoV-2 spike constituted the vaccine. This entry belongs to a study of Ad26.COV2.S vaccination and SARS-CoV-2 variants. Study overall: Ad26.COV2.S arm of COV1001 included the donor.

Sequenced here: peripheral blood, sampled in a trial of Ad26.COV2.S vaccine versus placebo. The receptor's source is a person aged 18 to 59 who received the Ad26.COV2.S COVID-19 vaccine or a placebo. The rearrangement links TRBV18 to TRBJ2-1; no clear D gene. The CDR3: CASSPLNTYNEQFF. Written as DNA, the CDR3 is TGTGCCAGCTCACCCCTTAACACCTACAATGAGCAGTTCTTC.